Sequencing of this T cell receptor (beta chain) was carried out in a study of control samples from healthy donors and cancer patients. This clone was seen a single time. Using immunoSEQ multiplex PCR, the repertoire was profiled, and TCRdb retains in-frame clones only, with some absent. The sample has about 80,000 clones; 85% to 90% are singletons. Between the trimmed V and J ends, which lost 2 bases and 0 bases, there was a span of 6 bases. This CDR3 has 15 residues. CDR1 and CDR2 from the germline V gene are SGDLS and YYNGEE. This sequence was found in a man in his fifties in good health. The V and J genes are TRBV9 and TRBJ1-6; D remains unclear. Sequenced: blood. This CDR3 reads CASSVKSSYNSPLHF. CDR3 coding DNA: TGTGCCAGCAGCGTTAAGAGCTCCTATAATTCACCCCTCCACTTT. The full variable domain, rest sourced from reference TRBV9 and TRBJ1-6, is DSGVTQTPKHLITATGQRVTLRCSPRSGDLSVYWYQQSLDQGLQFLIQYYNGEERAKGNILERFSAQQFPDLHSELNLSSLELGDSALYFCASSVKSSYNSPLHFGNGTRLTVT.